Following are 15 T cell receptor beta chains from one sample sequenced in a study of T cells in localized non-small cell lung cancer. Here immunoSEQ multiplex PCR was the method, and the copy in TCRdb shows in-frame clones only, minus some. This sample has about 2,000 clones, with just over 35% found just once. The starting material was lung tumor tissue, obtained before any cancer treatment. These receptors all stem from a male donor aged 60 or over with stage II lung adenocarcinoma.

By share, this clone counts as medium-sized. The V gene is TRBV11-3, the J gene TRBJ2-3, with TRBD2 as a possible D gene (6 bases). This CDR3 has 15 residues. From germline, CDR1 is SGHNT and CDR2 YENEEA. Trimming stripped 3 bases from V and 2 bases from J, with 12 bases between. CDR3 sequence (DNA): TGTGCCAGCAGCTTTGGGACTCAGGACACAGATACGCAGTATTTT. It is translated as CASSFGTQDTDTQYF.

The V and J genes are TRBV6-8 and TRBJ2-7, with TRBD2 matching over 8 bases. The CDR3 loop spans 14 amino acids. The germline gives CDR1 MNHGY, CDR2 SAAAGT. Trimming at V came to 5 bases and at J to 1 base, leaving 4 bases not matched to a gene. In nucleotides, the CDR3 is TGTGCCAGCAGTCTAGCGGGTCTTTCCTACGAGCAGTACTTC. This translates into CASSLAGLSYEQYF.

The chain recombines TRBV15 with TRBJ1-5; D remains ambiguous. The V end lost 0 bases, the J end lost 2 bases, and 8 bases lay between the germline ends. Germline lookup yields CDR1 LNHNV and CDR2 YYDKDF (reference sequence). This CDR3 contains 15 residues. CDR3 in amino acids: CATSRDPGGNQPQHF. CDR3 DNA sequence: TGTGCCACCAGCAGAGATCCGGGCGGCAATCAGCCCCAGCATTTT.

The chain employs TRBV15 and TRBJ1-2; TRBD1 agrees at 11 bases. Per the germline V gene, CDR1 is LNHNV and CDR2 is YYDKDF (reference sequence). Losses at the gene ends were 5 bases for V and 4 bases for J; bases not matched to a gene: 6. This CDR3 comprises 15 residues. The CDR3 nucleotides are TGTGCCACCAGCCCTTGGACAGGGGGCGTCTATGGCTACACCTTC. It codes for CATSPWTGGVYGYTF.

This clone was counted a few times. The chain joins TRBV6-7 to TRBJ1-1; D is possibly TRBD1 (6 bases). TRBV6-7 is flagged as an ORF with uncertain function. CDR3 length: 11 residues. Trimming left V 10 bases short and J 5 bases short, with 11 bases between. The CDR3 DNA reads TGTGCCACCCTACAGGGAACTGAAGCTTTCTTT. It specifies CATLQGTEAFF.

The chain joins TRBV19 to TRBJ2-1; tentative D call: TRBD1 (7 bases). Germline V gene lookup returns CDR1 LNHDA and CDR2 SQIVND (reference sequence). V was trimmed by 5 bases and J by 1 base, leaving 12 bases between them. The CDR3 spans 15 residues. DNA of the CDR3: TGTGCCAGTAGTCGCAGGGGGAGGTCCTACAATGAGCAGTTCTTC. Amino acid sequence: CASSRRGRSYNEQFF.

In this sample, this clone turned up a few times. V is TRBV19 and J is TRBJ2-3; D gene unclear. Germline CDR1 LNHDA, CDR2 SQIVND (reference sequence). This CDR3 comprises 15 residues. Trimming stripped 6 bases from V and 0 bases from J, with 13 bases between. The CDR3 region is CASRDRVSSTDTQYF. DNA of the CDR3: TGTGCCAGTAGGGATAGGGTCTCTAGCACAGATACGCAGTATTTT.

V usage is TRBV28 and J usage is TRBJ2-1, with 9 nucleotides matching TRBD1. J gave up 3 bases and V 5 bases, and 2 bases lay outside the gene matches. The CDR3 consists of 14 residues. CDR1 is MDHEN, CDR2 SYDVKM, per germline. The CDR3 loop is CASSRTGVYNEQFF. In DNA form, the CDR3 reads TGTGCCAGCAGTCGGACAGGGGTCTACAATGAGCAGTTCTTC.

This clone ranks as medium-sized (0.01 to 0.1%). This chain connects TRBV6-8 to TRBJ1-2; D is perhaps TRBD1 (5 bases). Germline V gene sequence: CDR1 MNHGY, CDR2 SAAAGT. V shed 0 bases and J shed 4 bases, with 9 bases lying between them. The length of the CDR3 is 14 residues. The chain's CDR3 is CASSYSGEGYGYTF. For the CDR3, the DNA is TGTGCCAGCAGTTACTCGGGGGAGGGCTATGGCTACACCTTC.

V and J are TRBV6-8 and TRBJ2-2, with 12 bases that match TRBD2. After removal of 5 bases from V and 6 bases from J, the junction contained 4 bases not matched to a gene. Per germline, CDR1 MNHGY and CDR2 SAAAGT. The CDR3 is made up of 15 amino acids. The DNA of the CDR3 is TGTGCCAGCAGTAAGACTAGCGGGAGCCCCGGGGAGCTGTTTTTT. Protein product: CASSKTSGSPGELFF.

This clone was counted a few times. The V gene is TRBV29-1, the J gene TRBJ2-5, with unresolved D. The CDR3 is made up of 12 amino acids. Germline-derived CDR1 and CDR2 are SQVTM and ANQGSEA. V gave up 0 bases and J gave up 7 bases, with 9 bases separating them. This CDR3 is CSVEDHLPTQYF. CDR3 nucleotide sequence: TGCAGCGTTGAAGATCACTTGCCGACCCAGTACTTC.

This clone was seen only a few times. Written as DNA, the CDR3 is TGTGCCAGCAGTTTACTTTCCAGGGGCCAAGAGACCCAGTACTTC. This sequence encodes CASSLLSRGQETQYF. The V call is TRBV28, the J call TRBJ2-5, with D perhaps TRBD1 (6 bases). The CDR3 is made up of 15 amino acids. V gave up 2 bases and J gave up 1 base, with 11 bases separating them. CDR1 is MDHEN, CDR2 SYDVKM, per germline.

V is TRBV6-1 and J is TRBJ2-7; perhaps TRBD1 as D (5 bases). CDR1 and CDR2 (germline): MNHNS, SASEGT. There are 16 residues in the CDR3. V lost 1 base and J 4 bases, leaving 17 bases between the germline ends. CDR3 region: CASSEGRIGAAYEQYF. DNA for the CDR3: TGTGCCAGCAGTGAAGGGAGAATAGGGGCAGCTTACGAGCAGTACTTC.

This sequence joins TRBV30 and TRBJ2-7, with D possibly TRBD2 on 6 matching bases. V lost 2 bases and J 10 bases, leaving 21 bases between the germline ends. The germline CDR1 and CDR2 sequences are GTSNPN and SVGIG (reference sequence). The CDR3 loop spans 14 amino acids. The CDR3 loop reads CAWSSEGARGPQYF. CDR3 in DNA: TGTGCCTGGAGTTCGGAGGGAGCGAGAGGGCCTCAGTACTTC.

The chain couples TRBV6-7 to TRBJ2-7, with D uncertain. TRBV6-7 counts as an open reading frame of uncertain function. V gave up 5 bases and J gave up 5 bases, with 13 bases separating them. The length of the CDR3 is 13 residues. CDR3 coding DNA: TGTGCCAGCAGTGTCCGAAGGGCCAACGAGCAGTACTTC. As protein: CASSVRRANEQYF.